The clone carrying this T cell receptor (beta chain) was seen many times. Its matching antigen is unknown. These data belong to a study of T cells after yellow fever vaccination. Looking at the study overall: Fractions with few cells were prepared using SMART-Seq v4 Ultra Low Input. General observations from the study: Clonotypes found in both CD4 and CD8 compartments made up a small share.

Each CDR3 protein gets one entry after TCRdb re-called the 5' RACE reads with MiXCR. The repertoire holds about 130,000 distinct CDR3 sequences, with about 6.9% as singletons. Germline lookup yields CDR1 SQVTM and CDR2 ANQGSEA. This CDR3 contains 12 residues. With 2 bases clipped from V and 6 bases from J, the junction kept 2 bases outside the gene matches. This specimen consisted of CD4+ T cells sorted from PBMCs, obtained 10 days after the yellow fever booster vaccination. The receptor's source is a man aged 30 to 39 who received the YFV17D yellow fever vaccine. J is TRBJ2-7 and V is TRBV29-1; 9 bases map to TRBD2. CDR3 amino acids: CSVELAGREQYF. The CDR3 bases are TGCAGCGTTGAACTAGCGGGACGCGAGCAGTACTTC.